The 20 T cell receptor beta chains below all came from one sample that was sequenced in a study of T cell repertoires in cytomegalovirus infection. TCRdb redid the calling of the reads with MiXCR, one entry per CDR3 protein. In the table there are just over 450,000 distinct CDR3 sequences, 40% to 50% of which are singletons. Their antigen targets remain unknown. Source: cultured PBMCs, taken from culture after CMV antigen stimulation. The source is a human donor in good health (CMV status not recorded). Some clones in this sample may be carry-over from other donors' samples.

The chain recombines TRBV6-2 or TRBV6-3 with TRBJ2-1; D is uncertain. The V end lost 2 bases, the J end lost 6 bases, and 11 bases lay between the germline ends. The CDR3 totals 14 residues. Per the germline V gene, CDR1 is MNHEY and CDR2 is SVGEGT. The CDR3 is CASSYRVIANEQFF. CDR3 sequence (DNA): TGTGCCAGCAGTTACAGGGTGATAGCCAATGAGCAGTTCTTC.

This clonotype turned up a few times. The genes are TRBV7-2 and TRBJ2-7; unclear D gene. Trimming left V 4 bases short and J 9 bases short, with 16 bases between. CDR1 SGHTA and CDR2 FQGNSA come from the germline V gene. The CDR3 runs 13 residues. The CDR3 DNA is TGTGCCAGCAGCTCCACGACCCAGCCTCGGCAGTACTTC. Protein sequence: CASSSTTQPRQYF.

The genes are TRBV7-2 and TRBJ2-7; weak D call: TRBD1 (5 bases). The CDR3 loop spans 15 amino acids. Germline values: CDR1 SGHTA, CDR2 FQGNSA. Trimming left V 3 bases short and J 0 bases short, with 12 bases between. CDR3: CASSFGAGLSYEQYF. DNA of the CDR3: TGTGCCAGCAGCTTTGGGGCAGGCCTCTCCTACGAGCAGTACTTC. Looking up the rest from reference TRBV7-2 and TRBJ2-7 gives the full variable domain: GAGVSQSPSNKVTEKGKDVELRCDPISGHTALYWYRQSLGQGLEFLIYFQGNSAPDKSGLPSDRFSAERTGGSVSTLTIQRTQQEDSAVYLCASSFGAGLSYEQYFGPGTRLTVT.

This clonotype was recorded a few times. The V and J genes are TRBV7-2 and TRBJ2-2; 7 bases fit TRBD2. Germline V lookup: CDR1 SGHTA, CDR2 FQGNSA. With V trimmed by 9 bases and J by 3 bases, 7 bases remained unmatched. This CDR3 region has 14 residues. The CDR3 sequence: CASREGLYTGELFF. In DNA form, the CDR3 reads TGTGCCAGTAGGGAGGGGCTCTACACCGGGGAGCTGTTTTTT.

This clonotype was counted only a few times. This sequence joins TRBV7-2 and TRBJ1-5; the D gene is possibly TRBD1 (6 bases). This CDR3 is built from 13 residues. Trimming took off 5 bases at V and 5 bases at J, with 10 bases between the two ends. CDR1 is SGHTA, CDR2 FQGNSA, per germline. The CDR3 region has the DNA TGTGCCAGCAGCACGAACAGGGATCAGCCCCAGCATTTT. As protein: CASSTNRDQPQHF.

V gene TRBV28 combines with J gene TRBJ2-7; a possible D gene is TRBD2 (6 bases). The CDR3 runs 14 residues. Deletions cut 1 base from V and 3 bases from J, with 10 bases between. Germline lookup yields CDR1 MDHEN and CDR2 SYDVKM. As DNA, the CDR3 is TGTGCCAGCAGTTTATCGCCGGGGGACTACGAGCAGTACTTC. Protein product: CASSLSPGDYEQYF.

This sequence joins TRBV30 and TRBJ2-3; D uncertain. This CDR3 is 16 amino acids long. V lost 3 bases to trimming and J lost 1 base, with 17 bases between them. CDR1 is GTSNPN and CDR2 is SVGIG in the germline V gene (reference sequence). The CDR3 coding sequence is TGTGCCTGGAGGGGCGGACCATGGTTTGGCACAGATACGCAGTATTTT. It yields the protein CAWRGGPWFGTDTQYF.

This clonotype was recorded once. V gene TRBV11-2 combines with J gene TRBJ2-5, with a possible D match to TRBD2 (5 bases). The ends were cut back, 2 bases at V and 1 base at J, with 11 bases in the middle. Per germline, CDR1 SGHAT and CDR2 FQNNGV. This CDR3 contains 15 residues. For the CDR3, the DNA is TGTGCCAGCAGCTTAATGGCGGGTCCCCAAGAGACCCAGTACTTC. Protein: CASSLMAGPQETQYF.

This chain joins TRBV6-1 and TRBJ1-3, with a possible D match to TRBD1 (6 bases). The CDR3 loop spans 16 amino acids. V gave up 6 bases and J gave up 1 base, with 16 bases separating them. CDR1 and CDR2 from the germline V gene are MNHNS and SASEGT. The CDR3 nucleotides read TGTGCCAGCAGGGCCCGGGGGCTGCGGTCTGGAAACACCATATATTTT. Translating gives CASRARGLRSGNTIYF.

The V call is TRBV4-1, the J call TRBJ1-5, with 7 nucleotides matching TRBD1. The CDR3 is made up of 14 amino acids. Trimming cost V 4 bases and J 4 bases; bases outside gene matches: 4. The germline V gene has CDR1 MGHRA and CDR2 YSYEKL. CDR3 DNA: TGCGCCAGCAGCCCTCCGGGACAGAATCAGCCCCAGCATTTT. As protein: CASSPPGQNQPQHF.

The chain combines TRBV27 with TRBJ2-7, with D maybe TRBD1 (5 bases). CDR3 size: 13 residues. Between the trimmed V and J ends, which lost 5 bases and 3 bases, there was a span of 11 bases. Germline assignment: CDR1 MNHEY and CDR2 SMNVEV (reference sequence). The chain's CDR3 is CASSIREGYEQYF. As DNA, the CDR3 is TGTGCCAGCAGTATCAGGGAAGGCTACGAGCAGTACTTC.

V usage is TRBV7-6 and J usage is TRBJ2-1, with 9 positions matching TRBD2. Per germline, CDR1 SGHVS and CDR2 FNYEAQ. Unmatched junction bases numbered 7, after V lost 0 bases and J lost 4 bases. This CDR3 region has 17 residues. The CDR3 loop is CASSLAGAGGPYNEQFF. The CDR3 nucleotides read TGTGCCAGCAGCTTAGCGGGGGCGGGAGGGCCTTACAATGAGCAGTTCTTC.

The genes are TRBV19 and TRBJ2-7; 8 bases are a match to TRBD1. After removal of 2 bases from V and 3 bases from J, the junction contained 6 bases not matched to a gene. Germline CDR1 reads LNHDA; CDR2 reads SQIVND (reference sequence). The CDR3 is 15 amino acids. The DNA of the CDR3 is TGTGCCAGTAGTATAAAGCGGACAGGGTACTACGAGCAGTACTTC. Its protein is CASSIKRTGYYEQYF.

The chain recombines TRBV7-2 with TRBJ2-3; D ambiguous. The length of the CDR3 is 13 residues. V lost 5 bases to trimming and J lost 6 bases, with 12 bases between them. Germline CDR1 SGHTA, CDR2 FQGNSA. This chain's CDR3 is CASSQARFDTQYF. The CDR3 DNA reads as TGTGCCAGCAGCCAAGCTAGGTTTGATACGCAGTATTTT. The variable domain in full, completed from reference TRBV7-2 and TRBJ2-3, reads GAGVSQSPSNKVTEKGKDVELRCDPISGHTALYWYRQSLGQGLEFLIYFQGNSAPDKSGLPSDRFSAERTGGSVSTLTIQRTQQEDSAVYLCASSQARFDTQYFGPGTRLTVL.

This clonotype has more than one count but fewer than ten. The rearrangement uses TRBV5-5 and TRBJ1-5; D ambiguous. The CDR3 runs 14 residues. Trimming took off 1 base at V and 5 bases at J, with 10 bases between the two ends. Per germline, CDR1 SGHKS and CDR2 YYEKEE (reference sequence). CDR3 nucleotide sequence: TGTGCCAGCAGCTTGACTTGGGGAGATCAGCCCCAGCATTTT. This gives the protein CASSLTWGDQPQHF. The full variable domain, with the rest looked up from reference TRBV5-5 and TRBJ1-5, is DAGVTQSPTHLIKTRGQQVTLRCSPISGHKSVSWYQQVLGQGPQFIFQYYEKEERGRGNFPDRFSARQFPNYSSELNVNALLLGDSALYLCASSLTWGDQPQHFGDGTRLSIL.

This clonotype was detected only a few times. The rearrangement links TRBV4-1 to TRBJ1-1; 7 nucleotides line up with TRBD1. CDR1 is MGHRA and CDR2 is YSYEKL in the germline V gene. This CDR3 has 15 amino acids. The ends lost 3 bases at V and 4 bases at J; junction bases unmatched: 8. Written as DNA, the CDR3 is TGCGCCAGCAGCCACTTGGGACAGCCTCCCACTGAAGCTTTCTTT. Translated, it gives CASSHLGQPPTEAFF.

The chain has TRBV5-4 and TRBJ2-2, with D perhaps TRBD1 (5 bases). Germline CDR1 and CDR2: SGHNT and YYREEE (reference sequence). The ends were cut back, 3 bases at V and 0 bases at J, with 9 bases in the middle. The CDR3 consists of 15 residues. The CDR3 DNA is TGTGCCAGCAGCTCAATGACAGCGAACACCGGGGAGCTGTTTTTT. Protein: CASSSMTANTGELFF.

Comment on this clonotype: Being one base from a much bigger clone, this may be a read error. J is TRBJ2-3 and V is TRBV7-2; D is undetermined. Looked up from germline, CDR1 is SGHTA and CDR2 is FQGNSA. This CDR3 is built from 13 residues. The V end lost 2 bases, the J end lost 1 base, and 4 bases lay between the germline ends. DNA for the CDR3: TGTGCCAGCAGCTTATTCGGCACAGATACGCAGTATTTT. Translation gives CASSLFGTDTQYF.

The gene calls are TRBV7-8 and TRBJ2-3; D is perhaps TRBD2 (5 bases). There are 12 residues in the CDR3. V lost 5 bases, J lost 5 bases, and 8 bases lay in between. Germline loops: CDR1 SGHVS, CDR2 FQNEAQ. The CDR3 protein is CASSPGEDTQYF. The CDR3 region has the DNA TGTGCCAGCAGCCCCGGGGAAGATACGCAGTATTTT.

The CDR3 coding sequence is TGCGCCAGCAGCCAAGAGCAGACCCCTAACTATGGCTACACCTTC. As protein: CASSQEQTPNYGYTF. This rearrangement joins TRBV4-1 to TRBJ1-2; D gene unclear. Germline CDR1 and CDR2: MGHRA and YSYEKL. There are 15 residues in the CDR3. Deletions cut 0 bases from V and 0 bases from J, with 8 bases between.